This T cell receptor beta chain is from a study of blood T cell repertoires in COVID-19 (dated by TCRdb to 2020 to 2021). Study-wide context: Samples covering the acute and convalescent phases of COVID-19 were provided by collaborators in the United States, Italy and Spain. The prospective study material was composed of cDNA or gDNA derived from T cells, B-cell-depleted T cells, or PBMCs. The dataset comprised deeply sampled blood TCRbeta repertoires from subjects exposed to, actively infected with, or recovered from COVID-19. The repertoires were made available in a free public database intended to serve as a resource for research on the immune response to SARS-CoV-2. Samples were obtained from the ongoing ImmuneRACE study (first 160 participants) and from over 1,000 subjects provided by 6 global collaborators. A de-identified subject ID, COVID-19 status, age in years and sex were almost always included in the sample metadata. HLA class I and class II types, where available, came from metadata supplied by the sample provider rather than from assay-based typing. Points the paper makes about the study in general: The quantity of clinical and demographic metadata differed by source and by participant and was supplied without curation.

TCRbeta CDR3 regions were amplified from genomic DNA by means of the immunoSEQ Assay, a bias-controlled multiplex PCR. In the paper's pipeline: The number of nucleated cells in each sample was estimated from the amplification of reference gene primers within the assay. To quantify the absolute abundance of each unique TCRbeta CDR3 rearrangement, sequence reads were collapsed and filtered. Productive Simpson clonality was computed per sample as the square root of Simpson's diversity index over productive rearrangements. TCRdb mirrors the immuneACCESS table, restricted to in-frame sequences. Some clones are absent from its copies; in checked studies, under half trace to an unresolved V gene, and the reason for the others is unknown. The V and J calls and clone size are taken from that table; D and trimming were inferred from the DNA. Recorded for this sample are about 160,000 clones; 92% of them occurred a single time. The ten largest clones take up about 4.6% of the sample.

The CDR3 starts with the cysteine, ends with the phenylalanine, and has 11 residues. Only the CDR3 part of the read is kept: 33 bases, read in frame from the first base. The CDR1 and CDR2 encoded by the germline V gene are ENHRY and SYGVKD. As concerns this clone: There is no known antigen for this receptor. There are no base qualities to consult, and no much larger clone falls within one base.

In Seattle, one collaborating source enrolled patients while the infection was active and tracked those patients longitudinally over the course of disease. Whole blood was collected in K2EDTA tubes by collaborating institutions according to the institutions' own protocols. For TCRbeta analysis, collaborator samples were shipped as frozen whole blood, as isolated PBMCs, or as DNA extracted from either sample type. The V and J segments used are TRBV10-3 and TRBJ1-6, with no D gene named confidently. The sequenced material came from peripheral blood. This TCR was sampled from a young man with COVID-19, enrolled during active disease. In nucleotides, the sequence is TGTGCGACGACCCAAGGAGATGCCCTCCACTTT. Translated, it reads CATTQGDALHF.